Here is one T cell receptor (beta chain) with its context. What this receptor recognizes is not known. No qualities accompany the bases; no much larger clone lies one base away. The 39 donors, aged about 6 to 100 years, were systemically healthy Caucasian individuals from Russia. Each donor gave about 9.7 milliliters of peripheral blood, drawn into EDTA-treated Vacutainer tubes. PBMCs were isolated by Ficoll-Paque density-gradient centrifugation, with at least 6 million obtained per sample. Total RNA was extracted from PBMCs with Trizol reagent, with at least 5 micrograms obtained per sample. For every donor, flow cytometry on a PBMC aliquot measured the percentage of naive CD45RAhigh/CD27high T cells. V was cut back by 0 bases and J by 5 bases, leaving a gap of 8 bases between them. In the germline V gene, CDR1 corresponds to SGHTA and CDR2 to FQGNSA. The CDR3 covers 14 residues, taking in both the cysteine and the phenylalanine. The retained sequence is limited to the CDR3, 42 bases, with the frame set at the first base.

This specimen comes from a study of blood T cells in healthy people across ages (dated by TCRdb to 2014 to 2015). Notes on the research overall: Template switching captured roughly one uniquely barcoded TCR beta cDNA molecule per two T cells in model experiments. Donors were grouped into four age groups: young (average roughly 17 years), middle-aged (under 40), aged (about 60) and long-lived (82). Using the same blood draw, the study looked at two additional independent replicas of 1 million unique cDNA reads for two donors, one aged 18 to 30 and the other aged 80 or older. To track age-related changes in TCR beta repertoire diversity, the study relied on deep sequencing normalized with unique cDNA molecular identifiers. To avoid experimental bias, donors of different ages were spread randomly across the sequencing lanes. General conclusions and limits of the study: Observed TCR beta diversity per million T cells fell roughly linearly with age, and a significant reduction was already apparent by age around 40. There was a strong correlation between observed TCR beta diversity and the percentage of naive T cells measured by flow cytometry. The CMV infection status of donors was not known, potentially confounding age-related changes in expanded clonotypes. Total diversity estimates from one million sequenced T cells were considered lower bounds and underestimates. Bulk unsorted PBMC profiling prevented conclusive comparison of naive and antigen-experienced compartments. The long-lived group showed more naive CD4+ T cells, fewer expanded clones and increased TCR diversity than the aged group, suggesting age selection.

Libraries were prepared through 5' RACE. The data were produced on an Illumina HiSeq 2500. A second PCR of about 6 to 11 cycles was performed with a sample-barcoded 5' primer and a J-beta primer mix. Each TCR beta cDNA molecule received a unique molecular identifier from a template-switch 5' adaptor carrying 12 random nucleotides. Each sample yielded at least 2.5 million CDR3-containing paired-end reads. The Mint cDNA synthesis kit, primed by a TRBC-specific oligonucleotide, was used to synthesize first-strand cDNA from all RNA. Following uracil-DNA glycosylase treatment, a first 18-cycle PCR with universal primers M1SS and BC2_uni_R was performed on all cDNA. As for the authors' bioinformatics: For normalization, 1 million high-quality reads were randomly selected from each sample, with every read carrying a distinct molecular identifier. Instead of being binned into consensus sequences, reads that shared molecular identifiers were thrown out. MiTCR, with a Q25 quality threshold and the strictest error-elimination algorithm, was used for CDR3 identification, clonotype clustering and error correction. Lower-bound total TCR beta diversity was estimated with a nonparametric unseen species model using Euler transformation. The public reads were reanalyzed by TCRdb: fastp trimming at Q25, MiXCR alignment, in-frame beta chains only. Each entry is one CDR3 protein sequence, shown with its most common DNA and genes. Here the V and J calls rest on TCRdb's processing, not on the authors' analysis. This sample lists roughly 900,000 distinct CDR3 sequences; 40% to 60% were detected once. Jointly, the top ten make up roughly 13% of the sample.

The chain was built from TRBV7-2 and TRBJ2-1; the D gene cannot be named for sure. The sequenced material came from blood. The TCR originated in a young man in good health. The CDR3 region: CASSLARTDNEQFF. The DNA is TGTGCCAGCAGCTTAGCGCGGACCGACAATGAGCAGTTCTTC. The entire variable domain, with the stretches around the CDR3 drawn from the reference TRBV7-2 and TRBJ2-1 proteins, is GAGVSQSPSNKVTEKGKDVELRCDPISGHTALYWYRQSLGQGLEFLIYFQGNSAPDKSGLPSDRFSAERTGGSVSTLTIQRTQQEDSAVYLCASSLARTDNEQFFGPGTRLTVL.